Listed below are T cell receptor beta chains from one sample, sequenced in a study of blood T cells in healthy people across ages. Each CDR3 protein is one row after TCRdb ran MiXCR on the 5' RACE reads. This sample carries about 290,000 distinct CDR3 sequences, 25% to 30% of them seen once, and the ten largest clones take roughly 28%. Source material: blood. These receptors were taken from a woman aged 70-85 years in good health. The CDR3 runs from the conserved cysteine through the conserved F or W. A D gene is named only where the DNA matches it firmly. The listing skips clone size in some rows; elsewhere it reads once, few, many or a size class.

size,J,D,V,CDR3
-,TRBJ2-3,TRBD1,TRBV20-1,CSARDSWDRGPTDTRYF
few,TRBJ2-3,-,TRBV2,CASSPRRGVPDTQYF
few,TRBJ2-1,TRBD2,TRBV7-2,CASRRTLAGGLEQFF
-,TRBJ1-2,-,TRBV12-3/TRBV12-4,CASTPDGNYGYTF
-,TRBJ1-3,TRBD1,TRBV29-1,CSVGTGASGNTIYF
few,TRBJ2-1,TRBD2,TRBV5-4,CASRLAGGNEQFF
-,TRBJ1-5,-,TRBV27,CASSLGLPGGGNQPQHF
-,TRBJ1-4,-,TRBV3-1,CASSQLNEKLFF
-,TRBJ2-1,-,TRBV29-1,CSARRGSYNEQFF
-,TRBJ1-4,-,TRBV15,CATRMQGKLFF
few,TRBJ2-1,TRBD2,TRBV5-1,CASSPSGGSYNEQFF
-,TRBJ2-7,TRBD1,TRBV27,CASSLLRSGGLYEQYF
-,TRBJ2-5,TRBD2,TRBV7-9,CASGGLASQETQYF
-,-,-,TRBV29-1,CSVVGGINEQFF
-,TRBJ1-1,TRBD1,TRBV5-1,CASSQTTGTNTEAFF
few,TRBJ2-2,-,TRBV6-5,CASSRSRGSNTGELFF
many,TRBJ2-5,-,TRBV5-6,CASSFIGETQYF
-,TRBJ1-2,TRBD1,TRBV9,CASSVGGGDSYGYTF
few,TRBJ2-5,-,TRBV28,CASSSTLRGRGQETQYF
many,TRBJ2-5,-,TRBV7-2,CASRPGDFQGETQYF
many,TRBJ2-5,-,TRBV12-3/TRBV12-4,CASSLGMKETQYF
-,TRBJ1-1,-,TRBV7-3,CASSLLPWQGNTEAFF
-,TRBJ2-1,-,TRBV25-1,CASSESPGSYNEQFF
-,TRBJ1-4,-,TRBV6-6,CASSYYEPTNEKLFF
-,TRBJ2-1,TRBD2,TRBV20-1,CSALTSGNYNEQFF
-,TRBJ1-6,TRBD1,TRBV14,CASSGTANNSPLHF
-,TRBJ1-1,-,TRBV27,CASSRGTTMNTEAFF
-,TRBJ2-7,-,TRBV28,CASSLNAGGLGEQYF
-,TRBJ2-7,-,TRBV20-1,CSAIPAQGVEQYF
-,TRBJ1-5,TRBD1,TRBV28,CASSFVGQGMTQPQHF
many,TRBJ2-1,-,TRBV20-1,CSARVRPSGSYNEQFF
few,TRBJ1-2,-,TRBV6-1,CASIPGTLGGYTF
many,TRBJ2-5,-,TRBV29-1,CSVGEKTQYF
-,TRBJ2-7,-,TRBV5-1,CASRTEGSFYEQYF
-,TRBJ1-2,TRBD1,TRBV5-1,CASSPRGTDYGYTF
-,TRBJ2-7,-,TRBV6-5,CASRADRGIYEQYF
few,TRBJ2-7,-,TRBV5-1,CASSFGDYEQYF
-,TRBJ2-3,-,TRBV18,CASSPRRGNTDTQYF
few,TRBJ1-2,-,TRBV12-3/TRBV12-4,CASSPTTFGYTF
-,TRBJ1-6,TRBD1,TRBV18,CASSPGQVFSPLHF
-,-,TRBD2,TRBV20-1,CSATGTSGRPAYEQYF
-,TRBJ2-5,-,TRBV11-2,CASSFTGYSQETQYF
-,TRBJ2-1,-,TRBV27,CASSFGRSYNEQFF
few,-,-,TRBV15,CATSRDLAETQYF
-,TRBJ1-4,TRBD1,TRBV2,CASSRRGDSNEKLFF
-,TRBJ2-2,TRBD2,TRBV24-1,CATSDSRLAGGANTGELFF
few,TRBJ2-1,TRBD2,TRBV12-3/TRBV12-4,CASSGLAGGDEQFF
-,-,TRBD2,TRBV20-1,CSARETGLADNEQFF
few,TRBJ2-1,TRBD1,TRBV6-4,CASSEGTGAYNEQFF
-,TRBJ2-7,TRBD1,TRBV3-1,CASSLGTGANEQYF
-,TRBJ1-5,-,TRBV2,CASRGSGQPQHF
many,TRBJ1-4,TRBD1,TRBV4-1,CASSPLQGGTNEKLFF
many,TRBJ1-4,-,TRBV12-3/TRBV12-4,CASSQYSVSEKLFF
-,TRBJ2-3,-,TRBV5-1,CASSSSGATYGTQYF
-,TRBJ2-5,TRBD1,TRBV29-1,CSVEDRVGETQYF